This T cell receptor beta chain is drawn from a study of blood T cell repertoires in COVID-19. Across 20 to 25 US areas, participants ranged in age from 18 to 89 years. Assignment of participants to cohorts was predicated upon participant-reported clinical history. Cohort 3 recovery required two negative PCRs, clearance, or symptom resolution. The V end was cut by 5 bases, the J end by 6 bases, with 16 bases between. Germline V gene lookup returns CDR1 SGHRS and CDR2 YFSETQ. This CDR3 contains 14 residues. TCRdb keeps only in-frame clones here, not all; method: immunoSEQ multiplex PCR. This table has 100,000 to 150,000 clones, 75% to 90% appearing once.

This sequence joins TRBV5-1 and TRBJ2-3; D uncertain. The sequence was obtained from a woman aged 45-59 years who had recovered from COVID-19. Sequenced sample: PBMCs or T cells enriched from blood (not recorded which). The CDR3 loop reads CASRVVYLEDTQYF. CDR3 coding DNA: TGCGCCAGCAGAGTAGTCTATCTAGAGGATACGCAGTATTTT.